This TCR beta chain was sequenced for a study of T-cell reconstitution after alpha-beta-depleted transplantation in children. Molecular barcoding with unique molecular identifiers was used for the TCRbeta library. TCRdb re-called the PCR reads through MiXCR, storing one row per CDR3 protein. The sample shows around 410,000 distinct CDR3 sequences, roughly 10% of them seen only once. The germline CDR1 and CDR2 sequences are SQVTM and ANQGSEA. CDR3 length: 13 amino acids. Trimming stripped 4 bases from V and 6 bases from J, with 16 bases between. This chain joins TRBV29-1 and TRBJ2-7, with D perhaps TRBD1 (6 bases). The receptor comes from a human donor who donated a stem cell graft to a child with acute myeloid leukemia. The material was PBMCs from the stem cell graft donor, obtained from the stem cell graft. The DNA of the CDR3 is TGCAGCGTTGGCGTCAGGGGAACCCCCGAGCAGTACTTC. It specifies CSVGVRGTPEQYF.